The 25 T cell receptor beta chains reported below all come from one sample, sequenced in a study of blood T cell repertoires in COVID-19. The method was immunoSEQ multiplex PCR; TCRdb's version includes in-frame clones alone and lacks a portion of them. The repertoire includes about 120,000 clones, approximately 87% of them detected once, and under 2.5% sits in the top ten. The sequencing sample was made of peripheral blood. The receptor source for this set is a man aged 25-45 years with acute or convalescent COVID-19.

The chain has TRBV5-1 and TRBJ1-5, with TRBD1 matching 7 bases. Germline loops: CDR1 SGHRS, CDR2 YFSETQ. The CDR3 totals 16 residues. The V and J ends lost 4 bases and 0 bases, in that order; junction bases with no gene match: 7. CDR3 protein: CASSPGDSLSNQPQHF. CDR3 in DNA: TGCGCCAGCAGCCCGGGGGACAGCCTTAGCAATCAGCCCCAGCATTTT.

V is TRBV27 and J is TRBJ2-1, with a tentative D call TRBD1 (6 bases). Germline lookup yields CDR1 MNHEY and CDR2 SMNVEV (reference sequence). The CDR3 is made up of 13 amino acids. V was cut by 3 bases and J by 8 bases, with 11 bases left in between. As DNA, the CDR3 is TGTGCCAGCAGTTTGTTACAGGGTCATGAGCAGTTCTTC. Translated, it gives CASSLLQGHEQFF.

This chain joins TRBV6-2 or TRBV6-3 and TRBJ2-1; D remains unclear. CDR1 is MNHEY, CDR2 SVGEGT, per germline. V was pared by 4 bases and J by 9 bases, with 10 bases between. The length of the CDR3 is 12 residues. The CDR3 loop reads CASSSARGEQFF. CDR3 DNA: TGTGCCAGCAGTTCGGCTCGAGGTGAGCAGTTCTTC.

This sequence joins TRBV10-1 and TRBJ1-1, with 8 bases that match TRBD1. After removal of 6 bases from V and 5 bases from J, the junction contained 5 bases not matched to a gene. CDR3 length: 13 residues. Germline loops: CDR1 WNHNN, CDR2 SYGVQD (reference sequence). The CDR3 DNA reads as TGCGCCAGCAGGGCAGGGGGCGAAACTGAAGCTTTCTTT. It translates to CASRAGGETEAFF.

The V gene is TRBV7-9, the J gene TRBJ1-2; D remains unclear. In germline, CDR1 is SEHNR, CDR2 FQNEAQ (reference sequence). V lost 4 bases and J 0 bases, leaving 3 bases between the germline ends. This CDR3 spans 12 amino acids. The DNA for the CDR3 is TGTGCCAGCAGCTCATCTAACTATGGCTACACCTTC. Its translation is CASSSSNYGYTF. The variable domain in full, completed from reference TRBV7-9 and TRBJ1-2, reads DTGVSQNPRHKITKRGQNVTFRCDPISEHNRLYWYRQTLGQGPEFLTYFQNEAQLEKSRLLSDRFSAERPKGSFSTLEIQRTEQGDSAMYLCASSSSNYGYTFGSGTRLTVV.

The chain couples TRBV10-3 to TRBJ1-1; D is unclear. V lost 3 bases and J lost 4, with 15 bases in between. The CDR3 length is 15 residues. CDR1 is ENHRY and CDR2 is SYGVKD in the germline V gene. CDR3 nucleotides: TGTGCCATCAGTGAATATCTGGTTACTCGCACTGAAGCTTTCTTT. Protein product: CAISEYLVTRTEAFF.

V usage is TRBV9 and J usage is TRBJ2-2; 9 positions agree with TRBD1. V shed 4 bases and J 4 bases; nucleotides not matched to a gene: 14. The CDR3 runs to 18 residues. CDR1 and CDR2 from the germline V gene are SGDLS and YYNGEE. The CDR3 DNA sequence: TGTGCCAGCAGCCCATCCCCGGTCGGACAGGGGTCCACCGGGGAGCTGTTTTTT. Protein: CASSPSPVGQGSTGELFF.

CDR3 sequence reads: CATSREKTENEKLFF. The CDR3 DNA sequence: TGTGCCACCAGCAGAGAAAAGACAGAGAATGAAAAACTGTTTTTT. This sequence joins TRBV15 and TRBJ1-4; possibly TRBD1 for D (5 bases). The V and J ends lost 0 bases and 5 bases respectively, with 10 bases between them. This CDR3 has 15 amino acids. Germline CDR1 and CDR2: LNHNV and YYDKDF (reference sequence).

This chain uses TRBV12-3 or TRBV12-4 with TRBJ1-2, with 8 bases lining up with TRBD1. The CDR3 sequence is 11 residues long. V trimming: 4 bases; J trimming: 8 bases; junction bases outside the gene matches: 0. CDR3 DNA sequence: TGTGCCAGCAGTTCAGGGGGCGGCTACACCTTC. Translating it yields CASSSGGGYTF.

The J gene is TRBJ2-5, the V gene TRBV5-4; 7 bases are a match to TRBD2. The CDR3 has 13 residues. Trimming removed 4 bases from V and 5 bases from J; junction bases left unmatched: 5. Germline lookup yields CDR1 SGHNT and CDR2 YYREEE (reference sequence). The CDR3 reads CASSPGTMETQYF. The CDR3 DNA reads TGTGCCAGCAGCCCCGGGACTATGGAGACCCAGTACTTC.

To note about this clone: The sample carries other DNA sequences with the same CDR3. This rearrangement joins TRBV6-5 to TRBJ1-4; 9 bases agree with TRBD1. The CDR3 extends over 14 amino acids. Germline values: CDR1 MNHEY, CDR2 SVGAGI. V dropped 2 bases and J dropped 5; count of bases not matched to a gene: 0. The CDR3 loop reads CASSYGTGNEKLFF. As DNA, the CDR3 is TGTGCCAGCAGTTACGGGACAGGGAATGAAAAACTGTTTTTT.

The chain carries TRBV4-3 and TRBJ2-5, with D uncertain. Germline values: CDR1 LGHNA, CDR2 YSLEER. This CDR3 region has 13 residues. V gave up 1 base and J gave up 5 bases, with 8 bases separating them. Here the CDR3 reads CASSQGNWETQYF. The CDR3 DNA reads as TGCGCCAGCAGCCAAGGCAACTGGGAGACCCAGTACTTC.

The chain links TRBV6-5 to TRBJ1-6, with a possible D match to TRBD1 (6 bases). In germline, CDR1 is MNHEY, CDR2 SVGAGI. V was pared by 8 bases and J by 6 bases, with 17 bases between. The CDR3 contains 15 residues. DNA of the CDR3: TGTGCCAGCGGTCTCCGGGGAGGGGGTAATTCACCCCTCCACTTT. This sequence encodes CASGLRGGGNSPLHF.

CDR3 nucleotides: TGTGCCAGCAGTAAAACGGCCGGGACAGCCACCTACGAGCAGTACGTC. Residues: CASSKTAGTATYEQYV. The chain combines TRBV27 with TRBJ2-7; TRBD1 matches at 7 bases. CDR1 and CDR2 (germline): MNHEY, SMNVEV (reference sequence). CDR3 length: 16 residues. Trimming removed 5 bases from V and 2 bases from J; junction bases left unmatched: 12.

By share, this clone counts as large. The V and J genes are TRBV4-3 and TRBJ2-7; TRBD1 aligns across 7 bases. V shed 1 base, J shed 3 bases, and the junction held 6 bases outside the gene matches. The CDR3 is made up of 15 amino acids. In germline, CDR1 is LGHNA, CDR2 YSLEER. The CDR3 protein is CASSQGVAGGYEQYF. The CDR3 bases are TGCGCCAGCAGCCAAGGGGTGGCAGGGGGCTACGAGCAGTACTTC.

This sequence joins TRBV19 and TRBJ1-1; 7 nucleotides line up with TRBD1. Germline assignment: CDR1 LNHDA and CDR2 SQIVND (reference sequence). J gave up 4 bases and V 3 bases, and 11 bases lay outside the gene matches. CDR3 length: 16 amino acids. CDR3 loop: CASSIQIDRVGTEAFF. The CDR3 DNA follows: TGTGCCAGTAGTATTCAGATCGACAGGGTAGGCACTGAAGCTTTCTTT.

The CDR3 region is CASSRLALAKNIQYF. CDR3 coding DNA: TGTGCCAGTAGTCGGCTAGCCCTAGCCAAAAACATTCAGTACTTC. This sequence joins TRBV19 and TRBJ2-4, with D possibly TRBD2 on 5 matching bases. Per germline, CDR1 LNHDA and CDR2 SQIVND (reference sequence). CDR3 length equals 15 residues. V was pared by 5 bases and J by 0 bases, with 11 bases between.

This clone has a single count. The chain is built from TRBV4-1 and TRBJ1-2; 9 bases map to TRBD1. V was clipped by 3 bases and J by 7 bases; unmatched bases: 9. This CDR3 spans 15 amino acids. CDR1 and CDR2 from the germline V gene are MGHRA and YSYEKL. CDR3 bases: TGCGCCAGCAGCCAGCGGGGGACAGGGACTGGTGGCTACACCTTC. Translated, it gives CASSQRGTGTGGYTF.

The gene calls are TRBV4-1 and TRBJ2-1, with 7 bases that match TRBD1. With 4 bases clipped from V and 8 bases from J, the junction kept 17 bases outside the gene matches. Germline CDR1 reads MGHRA; CDR2 reads YSYEKL. This CDR3 has 17 amino acids. The CDR3: CASSLNPGAGGFHEQFF. CDR3 in DNA: TGCGCCAGCAGCCTAAACCCCGGGGCAGGGGGATTCCATGAGCAGTTCTTC.

The chain joins TRBV7-9 to TRBJ2-1, with 9 bases lining up with TRBD1. Trimming removed 5 bases from V and 4 bases from J; junction bases left unmatched: 9. The CDR3 contains 16 residues. The germline V gene encodes CDR1 SEHNR and CDR2 FQNEAQ (reference sequence). The CDR3 DNA sequence: TGTGCCAGCAGCCAATACCCGGGACAGGGATACAATGAGCAGTTCTTC. This codes for CASSQYPGQGYNEQFF.

The rearrangement joins TRBV9 to TRBJ2-5, with a tentative D call TRBD1 (6 bases). The length of the CDR3 is 14 residues. V lost 0 bases, J lost 3 bases, and 9 bases lay in between. CDR1 is SGDLS, CDR2 YYNGEE, per germline. The CDR3 spells CASSVARGKETQYF. The DNA of the CDR3 is TGTGCCAGCAGCGTAGCGAGGGGGAAAGAGACCCAGTACTTC.

The rearrangement links TRBV30 to TRBJ1-6, with D perhaps matching TRBD1 (5 bases). Between the trimmed V and J ends, which lost 3 bases and 10 bases, there was a span of 16 bases. Germline CDR1 GTSNPN, CDR2 SVGIG (reference sequence). The CDR3 spans 14 residues. The CDR3 DNA is TGTGCCTGGAGGGGCACAGGAGTAAGATCACCCCTCCACTTT. This gives the protein CAWRGTGVRSPLHF.

This clone was picked up a small number of times. The V call is TRBV29-1, the J call TRBJ1-2, with 7 bases aligning to TRBD1. The J segment lost 5 bases and the V segment lost 1 base, leaving 13 bases of the junction unmatched. The germline V gene encodes CDR1 SQVTM and CDR2 ANQGSEA. The CDR3 loop spans 16 amino acids. This chain's CDR3 is CSVEGSRQGRGYGYTF. The CDR3 region has the DNA TGCAGCGTTGAAGGCTCTCGACAGGGTCGGGGATATGGCTACACCTTC. The full variable domain, with the rest looked up from reference TRBV29-1 and TRBJ1-2, is SAVISQKPSRDICQRGTSLTIQCQVDSQVTMMFWYRQQPGQSLTLIATANQGSEATYESGFVIDKFPISRPNLTFSTLTVSNMSPEDSSIYLCSVEGSRQGRGYGYTFGSGTRLTVV.

The V call is TRBV7-9, the J call TRBJ2-1, with 7 positions matching TRBD1. V lost 6 bases and J lost 2; bases outside the gene matches: 13. Looked up from germline, CDR1 is SEHNR and CDR2 is FQNEAQ (reference sequence). The CDR3 runs to 17 residues. CDR3 nucleotides: TGTGCCAGCAGTACCCGAGGGGGACAGTCAGCCTACAATGAGCAGTTCTTC. It encodes CASSTRGGQSAYNEQFF. Based on the CDR3 plus reference TRBV7-9 and TRBJ2-1, the full variable domain is DTGVSQNPRHKITKRGQNVTFRCDPISEHNRLYWYRQTLGQGPEFLTYFQNEAQLEKSRLLSDRFSAERPKGSFSTLEIQRTEQGDSAMYLCASSTRGGQSAYNEQFFGPGTRLTVL.

The CDR3 region is CASSEAFLRGYQAFF. DNA of the CDR3: TGTGCCAGCAGTGAAGCTTTTTTGAGAGGCTACCAAGCTTTCTTT. The chain joins TRBV6-1 to TRBJ1-1; D gene uncertain. Deletions cut 0 bases from V and 9 bases from J, with 17 bases between. The CDR3 is made up of 15 amino acids. From germline, CDR1 is MNHNS and CDR2 SASEGT.